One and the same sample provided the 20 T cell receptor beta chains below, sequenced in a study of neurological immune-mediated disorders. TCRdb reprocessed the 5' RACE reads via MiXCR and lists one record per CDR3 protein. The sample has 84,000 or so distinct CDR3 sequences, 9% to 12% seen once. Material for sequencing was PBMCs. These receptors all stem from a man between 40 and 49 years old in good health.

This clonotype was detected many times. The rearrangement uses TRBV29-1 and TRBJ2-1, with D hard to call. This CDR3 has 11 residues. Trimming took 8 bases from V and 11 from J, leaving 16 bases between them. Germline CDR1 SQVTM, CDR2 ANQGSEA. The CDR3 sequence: CSPTVEEKQFF. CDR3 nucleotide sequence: TGCAGCCCTACCGTTGAAGAGAAGCAGTTCTTC.

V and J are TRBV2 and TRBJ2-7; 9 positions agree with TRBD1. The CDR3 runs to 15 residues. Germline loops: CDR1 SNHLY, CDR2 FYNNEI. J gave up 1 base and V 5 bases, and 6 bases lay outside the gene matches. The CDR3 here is CASSSRDRVSYEQYF. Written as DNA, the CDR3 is TGTGCCAGCAGTAGTCGGGACAGGGTATCCTACGAGCAGTACTTC.

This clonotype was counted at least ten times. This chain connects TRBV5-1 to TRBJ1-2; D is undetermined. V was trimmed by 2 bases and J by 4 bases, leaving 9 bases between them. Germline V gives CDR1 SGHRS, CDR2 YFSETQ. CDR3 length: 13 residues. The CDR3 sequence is CASSLDPIYGYTF. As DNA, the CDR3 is TGCGCCAGCAGCTTAGATCCGATCTATGGCTACACCTTC.

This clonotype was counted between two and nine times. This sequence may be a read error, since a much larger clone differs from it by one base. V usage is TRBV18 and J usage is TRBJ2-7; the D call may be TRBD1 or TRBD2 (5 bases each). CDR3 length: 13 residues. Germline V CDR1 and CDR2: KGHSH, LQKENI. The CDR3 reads CVSSPGTEHEQYF. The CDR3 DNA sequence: TGTGTCAGCTCACCTGGGACCGAACACGAGCAGTACTTC.

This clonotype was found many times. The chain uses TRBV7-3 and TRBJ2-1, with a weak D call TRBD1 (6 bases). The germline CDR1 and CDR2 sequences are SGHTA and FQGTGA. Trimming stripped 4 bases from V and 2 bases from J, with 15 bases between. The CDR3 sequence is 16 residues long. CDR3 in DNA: TGTGCCAGCAGCTCCGTAATGGGGGCCACCTACAATGAGCAGTTCTTC. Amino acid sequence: CASSSVMGATYNEQFF.

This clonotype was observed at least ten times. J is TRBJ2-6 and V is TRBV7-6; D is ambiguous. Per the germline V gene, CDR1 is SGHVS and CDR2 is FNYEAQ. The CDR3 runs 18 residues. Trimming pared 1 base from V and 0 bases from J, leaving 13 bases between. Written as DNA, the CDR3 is TGTGCCAGCAGCTTAGAGCCGTCCCTCCTCTCTGGGGCCAACGTCCTGACTTTC. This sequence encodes CASSLEPSLLSGANVLTF.

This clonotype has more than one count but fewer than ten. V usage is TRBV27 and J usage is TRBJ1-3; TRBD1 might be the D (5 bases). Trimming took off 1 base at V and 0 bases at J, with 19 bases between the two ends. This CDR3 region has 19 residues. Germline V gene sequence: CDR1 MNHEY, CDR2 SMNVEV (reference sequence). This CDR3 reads CASSLYGNTGSLSGNTIYF. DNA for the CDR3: TGTGCCAGCAGTTTATACGGAAATACAGGCTCCCTCTCTGGAAACACCATATATTTT.

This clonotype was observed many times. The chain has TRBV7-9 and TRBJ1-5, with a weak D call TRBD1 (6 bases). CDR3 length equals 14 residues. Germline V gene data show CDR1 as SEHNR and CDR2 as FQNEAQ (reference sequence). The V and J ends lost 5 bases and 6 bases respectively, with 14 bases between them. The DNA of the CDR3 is TGTGCCAGCAGCACAGGGACTTTGAGTCAGCCCCAGCATTTT. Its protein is CASSTGTLSQPQHF.

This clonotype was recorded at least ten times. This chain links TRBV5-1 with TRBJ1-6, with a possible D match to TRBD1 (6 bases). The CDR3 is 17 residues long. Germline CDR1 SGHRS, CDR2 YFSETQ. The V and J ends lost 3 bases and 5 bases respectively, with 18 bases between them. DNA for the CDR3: TGCGCCAGCAGCTGGTACCCCCTGGAGGGGGATAATTCACCCCTCCACTTT. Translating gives CASSWYPLEGDNSPLHF.

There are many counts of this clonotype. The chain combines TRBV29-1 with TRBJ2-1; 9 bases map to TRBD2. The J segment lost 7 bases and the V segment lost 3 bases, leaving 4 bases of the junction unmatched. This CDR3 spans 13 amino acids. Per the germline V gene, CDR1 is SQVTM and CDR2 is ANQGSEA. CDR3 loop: CSVDSGRSNEQFF. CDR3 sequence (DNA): TGCAGCGTTGATAGCGGGAGATCGAATGAGCAGTTCTTC.

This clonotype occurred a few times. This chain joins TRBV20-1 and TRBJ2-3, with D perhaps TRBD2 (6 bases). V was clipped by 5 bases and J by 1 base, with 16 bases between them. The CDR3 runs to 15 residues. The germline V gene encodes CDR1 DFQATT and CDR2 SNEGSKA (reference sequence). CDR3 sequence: CSASTRVAGTDTQYF. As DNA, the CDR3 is TGCAGTGCTTCTACCCGGGTAGCGGGCACAGATACGCAGTATTTT.

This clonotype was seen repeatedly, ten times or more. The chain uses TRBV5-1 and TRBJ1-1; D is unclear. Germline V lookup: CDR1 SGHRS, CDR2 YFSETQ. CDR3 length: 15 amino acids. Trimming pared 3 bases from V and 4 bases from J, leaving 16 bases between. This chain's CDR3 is CASSSVPWGSTEAFF. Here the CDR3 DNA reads TGCGCCAGCAGCTCCGTTCCGTGGGGTAGCACTGAAGCTTTCTTT.

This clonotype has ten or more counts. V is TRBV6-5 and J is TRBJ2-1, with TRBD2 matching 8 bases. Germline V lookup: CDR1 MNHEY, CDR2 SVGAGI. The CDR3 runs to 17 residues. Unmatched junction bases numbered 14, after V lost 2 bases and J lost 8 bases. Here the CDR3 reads CASSYRGSGRGGDEQFF. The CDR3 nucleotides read TGTGCCAGCAGTTACCGCGGGAGCGGGAGAGGAGGTGATGAGCAGTTCTTC.

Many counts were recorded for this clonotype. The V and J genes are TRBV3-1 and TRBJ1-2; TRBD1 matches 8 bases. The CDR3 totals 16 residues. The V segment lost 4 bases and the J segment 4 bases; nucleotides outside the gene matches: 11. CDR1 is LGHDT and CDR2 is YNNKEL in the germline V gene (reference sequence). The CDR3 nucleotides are TGTGCCAGCAGCCCGGGGACAGGCAGCGGAGCCTATGGCTACACCTTC. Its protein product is CASSPGTGSGAYGYTF.

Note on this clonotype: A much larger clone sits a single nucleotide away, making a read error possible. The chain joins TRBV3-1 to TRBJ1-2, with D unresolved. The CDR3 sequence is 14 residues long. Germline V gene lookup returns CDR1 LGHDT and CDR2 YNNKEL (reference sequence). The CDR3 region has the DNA TGTGCCAGCAGCCGAGGGAGCTCGAACTATGTCTACACCTTC. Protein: CASSRGSSNYVYTF.

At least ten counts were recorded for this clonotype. CDR3 amino acids: CSARQFRLARDEQYF. CDR3 nucleotides: TGCAGTGCTAGGCAATTTCGACTGGCGAGGGACGAGCAGTACTTC. The V gene is TRBV20-1, the J gene TRBJ2-7; TRBD2 might be the D (5 bases). The CDR3 spans 15 residues. Trimming removed 3 bases from V and 5 bases from J, with 20 bases in between. Germline assignment: CDR1 DFQATT and CDR2 SNEGSKA (reference sequence).

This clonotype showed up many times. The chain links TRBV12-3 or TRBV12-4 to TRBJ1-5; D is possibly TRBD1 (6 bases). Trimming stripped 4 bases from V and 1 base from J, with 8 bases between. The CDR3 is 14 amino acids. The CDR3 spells CASSYRVSNQPQHF. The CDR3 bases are TGTGCCAGCAGTTACAGGGTCAGCAATCAGCCCCAGCATTTT.

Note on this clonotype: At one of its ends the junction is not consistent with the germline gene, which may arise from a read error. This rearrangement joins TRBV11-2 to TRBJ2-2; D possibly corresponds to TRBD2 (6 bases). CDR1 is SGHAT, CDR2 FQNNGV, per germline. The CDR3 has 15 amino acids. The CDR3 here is CSSSFGTVNTGEPFF. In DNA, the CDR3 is TGTTCCAGCAGCTTCGGGACTGTGAACACCGGGGAGCCGTTTTTT.

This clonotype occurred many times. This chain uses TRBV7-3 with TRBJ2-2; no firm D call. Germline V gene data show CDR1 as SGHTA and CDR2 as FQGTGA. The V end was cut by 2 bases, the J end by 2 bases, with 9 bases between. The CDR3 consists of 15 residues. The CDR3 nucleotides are TGTGCCAGCAGCTTATACGGTGACAACACCGGGGAGCTGTTTTTT. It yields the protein CASSLYGDNTGELFF.

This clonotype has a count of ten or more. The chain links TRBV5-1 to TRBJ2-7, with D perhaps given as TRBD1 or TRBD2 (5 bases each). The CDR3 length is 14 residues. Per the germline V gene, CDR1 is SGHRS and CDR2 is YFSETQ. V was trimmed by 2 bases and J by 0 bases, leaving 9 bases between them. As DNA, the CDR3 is TGCGCCAGCAGCTTTGAGGGGACCTCCTACGAGCAGTACTTC. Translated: CASSFEGTSYEQYF.